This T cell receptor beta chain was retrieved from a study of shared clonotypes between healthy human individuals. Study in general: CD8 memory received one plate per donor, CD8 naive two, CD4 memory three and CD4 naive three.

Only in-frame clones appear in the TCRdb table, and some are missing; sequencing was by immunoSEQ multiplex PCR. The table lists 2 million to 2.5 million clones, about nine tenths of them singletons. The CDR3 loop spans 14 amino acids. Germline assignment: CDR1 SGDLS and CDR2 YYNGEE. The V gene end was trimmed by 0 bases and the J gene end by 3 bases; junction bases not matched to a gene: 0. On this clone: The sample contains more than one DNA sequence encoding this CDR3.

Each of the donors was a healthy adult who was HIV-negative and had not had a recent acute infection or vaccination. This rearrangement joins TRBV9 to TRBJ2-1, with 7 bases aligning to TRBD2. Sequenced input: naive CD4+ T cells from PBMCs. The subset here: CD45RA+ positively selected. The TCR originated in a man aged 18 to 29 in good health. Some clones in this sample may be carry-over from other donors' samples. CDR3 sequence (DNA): TGTGCCAGCAGCGTAGGGGACTACTACAATGAGCAGTTCTTC. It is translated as CASSVGDYYNEQFF.